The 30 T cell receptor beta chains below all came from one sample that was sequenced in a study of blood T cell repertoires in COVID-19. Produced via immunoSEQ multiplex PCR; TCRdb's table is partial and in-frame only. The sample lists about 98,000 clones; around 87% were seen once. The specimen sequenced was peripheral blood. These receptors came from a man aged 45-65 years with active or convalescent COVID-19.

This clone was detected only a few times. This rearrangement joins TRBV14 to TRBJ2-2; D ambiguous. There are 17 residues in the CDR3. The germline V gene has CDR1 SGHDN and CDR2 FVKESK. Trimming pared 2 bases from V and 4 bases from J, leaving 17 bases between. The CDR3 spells CASSQLPRRRVTGELFF. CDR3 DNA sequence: TGTGCCAGCAGCCAACTTCCGAGGCGGCGAGTCACCGGGGAGCTGTTTTTT.

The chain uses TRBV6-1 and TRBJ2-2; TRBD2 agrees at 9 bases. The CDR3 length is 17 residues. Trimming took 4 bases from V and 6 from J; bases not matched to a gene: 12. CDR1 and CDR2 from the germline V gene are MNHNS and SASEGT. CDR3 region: CASSAGLAGRAAGELFF. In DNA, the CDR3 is TGTGCCAGCAGTGCGGGACTAGCCGGGCGAGCAGCCGGGGAGCTGTTTTTT.

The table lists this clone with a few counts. The CDR3 coding sequence is TGCGCCAGCAGCCCGGGGGGACTTGACAATCAGCCCCAGCATTTT. This gives the protein CASSPGGLDNQPQHF. The chain uses TRBV5-1 and TRBJ1-5; D perhaps matches TRBD1 (5 bases). The germline V gene encodes CDR1 SGHRS and CDR2 YFSETQ. Between the trimmed V and J ends, which lost 4 bases and 3 bases, there was a span of 14 bases. The CDR3 has 15 residues.

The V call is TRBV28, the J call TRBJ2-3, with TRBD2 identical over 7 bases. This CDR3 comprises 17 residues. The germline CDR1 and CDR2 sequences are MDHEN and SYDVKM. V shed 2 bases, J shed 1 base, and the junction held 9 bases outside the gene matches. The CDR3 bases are TGTGCCAGCAGTTTAGCTGCCGTTCTAGCGGGCACAGATACGCAGTATTTT. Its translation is CASSLAAVLAGTDTQYF.

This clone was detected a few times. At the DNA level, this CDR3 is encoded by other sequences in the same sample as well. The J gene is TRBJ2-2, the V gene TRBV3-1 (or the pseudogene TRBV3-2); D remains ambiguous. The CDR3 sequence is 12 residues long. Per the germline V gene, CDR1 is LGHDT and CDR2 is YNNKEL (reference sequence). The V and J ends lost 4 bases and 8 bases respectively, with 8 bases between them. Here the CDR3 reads CASSPLSGELFF. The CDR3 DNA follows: TGTGCCAGCAGCCCTCTATCGGGGGAGCTGTTTTTT.

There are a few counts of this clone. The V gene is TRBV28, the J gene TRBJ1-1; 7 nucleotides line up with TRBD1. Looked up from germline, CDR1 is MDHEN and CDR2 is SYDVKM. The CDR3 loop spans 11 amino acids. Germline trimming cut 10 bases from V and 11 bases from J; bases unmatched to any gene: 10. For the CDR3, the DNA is TGTGCCACCTTAGACAGGGATTGGGCTTTCTTT. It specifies CATLDRDWAFF.

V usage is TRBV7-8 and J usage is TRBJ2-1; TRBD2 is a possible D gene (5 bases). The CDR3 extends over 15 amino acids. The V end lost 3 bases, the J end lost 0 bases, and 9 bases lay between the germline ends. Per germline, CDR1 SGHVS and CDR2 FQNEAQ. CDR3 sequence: CASSLDFSSYNEQFF. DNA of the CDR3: TGTGCCAGCAGCTTGGACTTTAGCTCCTACAATGAGCAGTTCTTC.

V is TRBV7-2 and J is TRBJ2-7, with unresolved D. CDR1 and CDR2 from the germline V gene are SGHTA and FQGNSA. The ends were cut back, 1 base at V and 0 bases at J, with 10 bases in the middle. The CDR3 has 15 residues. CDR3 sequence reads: CASSLGSSSSYEQYF. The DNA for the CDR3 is TGTGCCAGCAGCTTAGGGTCTTCTAGCTCCTACGAGCAGTACTTC. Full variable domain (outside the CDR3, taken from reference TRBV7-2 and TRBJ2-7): GAGVSQSPSNKVTEKGKDVELRCDPISGHTALYWYRQSLGQGLEFLIYFQGNSAPDKSGLPSDRFSAERTGGSVSTLTIQRTQQEDSAVYLCASSLGSSSSYEQYFGPGTRLTVT.

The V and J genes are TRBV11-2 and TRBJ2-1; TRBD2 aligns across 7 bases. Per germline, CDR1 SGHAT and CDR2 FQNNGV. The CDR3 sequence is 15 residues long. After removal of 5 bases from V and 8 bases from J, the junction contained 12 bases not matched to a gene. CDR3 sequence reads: CASSAGLGPGYEQFF. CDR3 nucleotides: TGTGCCAGCAGCGCCGGACTAGGGCCCGGCTATGAGCAGTTCTTC.

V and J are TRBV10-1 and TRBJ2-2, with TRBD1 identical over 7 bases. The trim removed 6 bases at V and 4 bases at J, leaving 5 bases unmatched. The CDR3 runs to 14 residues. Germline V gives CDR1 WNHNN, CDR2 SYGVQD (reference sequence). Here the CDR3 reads CASSGQVATGELFF. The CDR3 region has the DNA TGCGCCAGCAGCGGACAGGTTGCCACCGGGGAGCTGTTTTTT.

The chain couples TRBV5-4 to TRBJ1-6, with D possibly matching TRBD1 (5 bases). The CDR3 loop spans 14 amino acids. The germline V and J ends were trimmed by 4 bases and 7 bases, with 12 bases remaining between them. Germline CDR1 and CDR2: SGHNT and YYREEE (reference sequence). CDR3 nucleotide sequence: TGTGCCAGCAGCGCAGACAGCTCAAATTCACCCCTCCACTTT. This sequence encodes CASSADSSNSPLHF. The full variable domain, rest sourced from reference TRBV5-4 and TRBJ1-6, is ETGVTQSPTHLIKTRGQQVTLRCSSQSGHNTVSWYQQALGQGPQFIFQYYREEENGRGNFPPRFSGLQFPNYSSELNVNALELDDSALYLCASSADSSNSPLHFGNGTRLTVT.

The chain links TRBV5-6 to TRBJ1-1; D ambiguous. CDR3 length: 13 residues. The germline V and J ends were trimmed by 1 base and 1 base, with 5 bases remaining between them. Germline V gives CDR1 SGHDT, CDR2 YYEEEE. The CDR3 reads CASSLTWNTEAFF. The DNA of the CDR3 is TGTGCCAGCAGCTTGACTTGGAACACTGAAGCTTTCTTT. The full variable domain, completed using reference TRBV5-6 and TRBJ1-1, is DAGVTQSPTHLIKTRGQQVTLRCSPKSGHDTVSWYQQALGQGPQFIFQYYEEEERQRGNFPDRFSGHQFPNYSSELNVNALLLGDSALYLCASSLTWNTEAFFGQGTRLTVV.

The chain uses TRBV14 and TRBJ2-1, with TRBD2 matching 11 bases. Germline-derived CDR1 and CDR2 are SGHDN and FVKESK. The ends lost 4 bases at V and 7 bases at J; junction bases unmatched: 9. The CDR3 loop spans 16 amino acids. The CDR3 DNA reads TGTGCCAGCAGCCCATCCTTAGCGGGGGGGCGAAATGAGCAGTTCTTC. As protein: CASSPSLAGGRNEQFF.

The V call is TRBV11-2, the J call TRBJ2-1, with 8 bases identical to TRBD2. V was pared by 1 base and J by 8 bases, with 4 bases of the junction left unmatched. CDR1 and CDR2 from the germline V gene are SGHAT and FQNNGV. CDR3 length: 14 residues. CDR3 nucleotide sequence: TGTGCCAGCAGCTTAGGGGGACTAGGCTATGAGCAGTTCTTC. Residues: CASSLGGLGYEQFF.

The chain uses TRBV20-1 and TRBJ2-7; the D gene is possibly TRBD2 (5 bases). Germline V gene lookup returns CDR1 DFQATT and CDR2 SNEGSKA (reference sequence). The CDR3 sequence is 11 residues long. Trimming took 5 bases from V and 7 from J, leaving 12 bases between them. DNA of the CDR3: TGCAGTGCTGGACTGCTGACTGAGCAGTACGTC. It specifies CSAGLLTEQYV.

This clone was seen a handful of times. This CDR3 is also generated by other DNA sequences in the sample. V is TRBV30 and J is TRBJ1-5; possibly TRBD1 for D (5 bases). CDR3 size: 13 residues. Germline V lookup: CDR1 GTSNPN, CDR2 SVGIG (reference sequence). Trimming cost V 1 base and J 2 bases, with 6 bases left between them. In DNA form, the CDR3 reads TGTGCCTGGAGTGCGGGGGGCAATCAGCCCCAGCATTTT. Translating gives CAWSAGGNQPQHF.

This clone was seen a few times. DNA of the CDR3: TGCGCCAGCAGCAACGGGGAGGGTAATTCACCCCTCCACTTT. As protein: CASSNGEGNSPLHF. This chain uses TRBV5-1 with TRBJ1-6; D uncertain. Trimming removed 4 bases at V and 6 bases at J, with 11 bases between. Looked up from germline, CDR1 is SGHRS and CDR2 is YFSETQ. This CDR3 contains 14 residues. The full variable domain, with the rest looked up from reference TRBV5-1 and TRBJ1-6, is KAGVTQTPRYLIKTRGQQVTLSCSPISGHRSVSWYQQTPGQGLQFLFEYFSETQRNKGNFPGRFSGRQFSNSRSEMNVSTLELGDSALYLCASSNGEGNSPLHFGNGTRLTVT.

The CDR3 sequence is CASRGQGASGNQPQHF. The DNA of the CDR3 is TGTGCCAGTAGGGGACAGGGGGCCTCGGGCAATCAGCCCCAGCATTTT. The J gene is TRBJ1-5, the V gene TRBV19; 12 bases line up with TRBD1. The CDR3 is 16 residues long. Germline V gene lookup returns CDR1 LNHDA and CDR2 SQIVND (reference sequence). V trimming: 6 bases; J trimming: 2 bases; junction bases outside the gene matches: 5.

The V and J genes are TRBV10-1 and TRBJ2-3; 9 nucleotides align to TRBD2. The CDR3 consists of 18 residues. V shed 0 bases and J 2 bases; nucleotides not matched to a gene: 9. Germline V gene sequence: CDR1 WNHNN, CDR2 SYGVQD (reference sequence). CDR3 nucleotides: TGCGCCAGCAGTGAGTCCGCCTTCGCTAGCGGGACCACAGATACGCAGTATTTT. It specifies CASSESAFASGTTDTQYF.

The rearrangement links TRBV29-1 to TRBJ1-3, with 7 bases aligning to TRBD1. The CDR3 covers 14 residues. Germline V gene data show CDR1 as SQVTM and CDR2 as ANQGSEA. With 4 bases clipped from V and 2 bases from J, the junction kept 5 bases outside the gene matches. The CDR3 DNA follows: TGCAGCGTTGGTGGTCAGGGGGCTGGAAACACCATATATTTT. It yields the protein CSVGGQGAGNTIYF. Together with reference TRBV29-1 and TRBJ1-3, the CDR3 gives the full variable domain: SAVISQKPSRDICQRGTSLTIQCQVDSQVTMMFWYRQQPGQSLTLIATANQGSEATYESGFVIDKFPISRPNLTFSTLTVSNMSPEDSSIYLCSVGGQGAGNTIYFGEGSWLTVV.

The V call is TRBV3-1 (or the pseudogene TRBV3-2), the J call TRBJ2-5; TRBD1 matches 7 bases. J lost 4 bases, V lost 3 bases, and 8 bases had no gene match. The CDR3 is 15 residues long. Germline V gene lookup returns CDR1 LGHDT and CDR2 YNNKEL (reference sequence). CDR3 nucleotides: TGTGCCAGCAGCCAGTCCACAGGGGTGAGAGAGACCCAGTACTTC. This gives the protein CASSQSTGVRETQYF.

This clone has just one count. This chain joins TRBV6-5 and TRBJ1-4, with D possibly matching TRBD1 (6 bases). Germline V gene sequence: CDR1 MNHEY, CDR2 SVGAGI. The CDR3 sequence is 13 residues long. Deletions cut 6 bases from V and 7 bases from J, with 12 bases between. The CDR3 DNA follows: TGTGCCAGCAGGAGGGAGGGGGGTGAAAAACTGTTTTTT. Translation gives CASRREGGEKLFF.

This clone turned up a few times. The CDR3 loop is CASSFLHEQFF. The CDR3 DNA sequence: TGTGCCAGCAGTTTTCTCCATGAGCAGTTCTTC. The V call is TRBV12-3 or TRBV12-4, the J call TRBJ2-1; D gene unclear. V dropped 3 bases and J dropped 8 bases, with 5 bases sitting between them. The CDR3 is 11 residues long.

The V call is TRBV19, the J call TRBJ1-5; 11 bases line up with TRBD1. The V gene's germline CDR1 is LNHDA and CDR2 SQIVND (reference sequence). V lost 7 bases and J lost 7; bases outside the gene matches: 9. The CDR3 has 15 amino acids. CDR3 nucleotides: TGTGCCAGTAACCTCCGGGACAGGGGGGGCCAGCCCCAGCATTTT. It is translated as CASNLRDRGGQPQHF.

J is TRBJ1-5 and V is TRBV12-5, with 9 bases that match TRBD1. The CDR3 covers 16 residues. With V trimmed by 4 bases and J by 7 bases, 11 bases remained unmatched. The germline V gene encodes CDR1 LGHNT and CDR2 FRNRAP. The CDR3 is CASGWVIQGARQPQHF. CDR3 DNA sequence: TGTGCTAGTGGTTGGGTTATACAGGGGGCGCGACAGCCCCAGCATTTT.

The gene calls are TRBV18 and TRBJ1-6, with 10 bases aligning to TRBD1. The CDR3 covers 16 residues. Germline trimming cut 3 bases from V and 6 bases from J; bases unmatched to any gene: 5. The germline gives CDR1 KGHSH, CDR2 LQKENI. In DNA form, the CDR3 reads TGTGCCAGCTCACCGACCGGGACAGGGGTTAATTCACCCCTCCACTTT. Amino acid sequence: CASSPTGTGVNSPLHF.

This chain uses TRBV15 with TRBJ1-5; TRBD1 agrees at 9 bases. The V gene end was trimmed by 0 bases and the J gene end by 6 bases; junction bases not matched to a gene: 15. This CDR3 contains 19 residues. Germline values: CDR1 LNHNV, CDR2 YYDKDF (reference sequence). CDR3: CATSRERDRVGLGLQPQHF. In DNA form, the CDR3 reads TGTGCCACCAGCAGAGAGAGGGACAGGGTCGGTCTTGGGCTTCAGCCCCAGCATTTT.

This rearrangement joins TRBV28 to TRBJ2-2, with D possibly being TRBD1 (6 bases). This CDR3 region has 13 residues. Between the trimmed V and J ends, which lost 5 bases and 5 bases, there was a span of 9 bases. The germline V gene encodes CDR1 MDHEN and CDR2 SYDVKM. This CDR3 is CASSPQGTGELFF. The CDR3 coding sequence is TGTGCCAGCAGTCCGCAGGGGACCGGGGAGCTGTTTTTT.

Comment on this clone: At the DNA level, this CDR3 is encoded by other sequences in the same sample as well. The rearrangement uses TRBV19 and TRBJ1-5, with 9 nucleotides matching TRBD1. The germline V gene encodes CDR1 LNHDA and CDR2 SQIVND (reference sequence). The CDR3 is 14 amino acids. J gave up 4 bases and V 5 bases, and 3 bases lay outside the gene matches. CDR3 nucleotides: TGTGCCAGTAGTCAGACAGGGGGGAATCAGCCCCAGCATTTT. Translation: CASSQTGGNQPQHF.

In DNA form, the CDR3 reads TGTGCCAGCAGTTACCTGGAGAGCCACACTGAAGCTTTCTTT. Protein product: CASSYLESHTEAFF. The V and J genes are TRBV6-5 and TRBJ1-1; no definite D call. Looked up from germline, CDR1 is MNHEY and CDR2 is SVGAGI. V was shortened by 2 bases and J by 3 bases, with 10 bases between the two germline ends. The CDR3 runs to 14 residues.